This TCR beta chain was found in a study of blood T cell repertoires in COVID-19. As for the study in general: PBMCs, B-cell-depleted T cells, or T cells provided the cDNA or gDNA that made up the material.

In the original processing: From reference gene primer amplification, estimates of nucleated cell counts were derived. Only in-frame clones appear in the TCRdb table, and some are missing; sequencing was by immunoSEQ multiplex PCR. The V and J calls and clone size come from that table; D and trimming were worked out from the DNA. The sample includes about 58,000 clones, about 88% of them seen just once. What was sequenced was peripheral blood. This clonotype originated in a woman in her fifties or sixties with active or convalescent COVID-19.

The CDR3 nucleotides read TGTGCCAGTAGGGTATCCCTGACGCGGGCGGAGACCCAGTACTTC. Translating gives CASRVSLTRAETQYF. The rearrangement uses TRBV19 and TRBJ2-5, with a weak D call TRBD2 (5 bases). CDR1 LNHDA and CDR2 SQIVND come from the germline V gene (reference sequence). This CDR3 is 15 amino acids long. Trimming left V 6 bases short and J 5 bases short, with 19 bases between.